The T cell receptor (beta chain) under discussion was sequenced for a study of OX40 agonist ivuxolimab in advanced cancers. Overall study context: Patients received ivuxolimab, an agonistic anti-OX40 (CD134) antibody. Averaging about 60 years in age, with a range of roughly 23 to 85, the cohort was 65% to 90% male. Study findings and constraints: CD4+ T cells averaged fewer expanded clones than CD8+ T cells. Both CD4+ and CD8+ T cell populations in blood had undergone clonal expansion by week 6 at 0.1 to 3.0 mg/kg.

Comment on this clone: The antigen remains undetermined.

CDR3 size: 12 residues. Between the trimmed V and J ends, which lost 1 base and 4 bases, there was a span of 4 bases. Germline CDR1 KGHSH, CDR2 LQKENI. TCRdb's table, derived via immunoSEQ multiplex PCR, lists solely in-frame clones and lacks some. Here the sample spans more than 25,000 clones, around 88% being singletons. The sequence was collected from an adult with an advanced solid tumor such as melanoma, head and neck, liver or kidney cancer. Sequencing was performed on CD4+ or CD8+ T cells sorted from blood, taken in a trial of the OX40 agonist ivuxolimab. This chain connects TRBV18 to TRBJ2-5; no clear D. DNA for the CDR3: TGTGCCAGCTCACCACAAGGAGAGACCCAGTACTTC. This gives the protein CASSPQGETQYF.